Listed below are T cell receptor beta chains from one sample, sequenced in a study of response to subunit inactivated influenza vaccine. TCRdb ran MiXCR on the RT-PCR reads and lists one entry per CDR3 protein. Altogether 650,000 or so distinct CDR3 sequences are present, less than 15% being singletons, with the ten largest covering about 7.4%. Here the sequenced sample was PBMCs from blood, taken approximately 15 days before vaccination. The receptors come from a man aged 50-59 years who received an inactivated influenza vaccine. CDR3s include the opening cysteine and the closing phenylalanine or tryptophan. The order of the fields is D gene, V gene, J gene, clone size, CDR3 protein, CDR3 DNA. A D gene is named only where the DNA matches it firmly. Clone size, where shown, is once, few, many, or a class for clones that have expanded.

d_call: TRBD1
v_call: TRBV9
j_call: TRBJ2-1
clone_size: once
cdr3_aa: CASSVATGGYNEQFF
cdr3_nt: TGTGCCAGCAGCGTAGCGACAGGGGGGTACAATGAGCAGTTCTTC

d_call: TRBD1
v_call: TRBV5-1
j_call: TRBJ2-7
clone_size: few
cdr3_aa: CASSRTGTAYEQYF
cdr3_nt: TGCGCCAGCAGCCGCACAGGGACAGCCTACGAGCAGTACTTC

d_call: .
v_call: TRBV12-5
j_call: TRBJ2-1
clone_size: few
cdr3_aa: CASGLAHNEQFF
cdr3_nt: TGTGCTAGTGGTTTGGCACACAATGAGCAGTTCTTC

d_call: .
v_call: TRBV20-1
j_call: TRBJ2-1
clone_size: many
cdr3_aa: CSASDPAGLTYNEQFF
cdr3_nt: TGCAGTGCCTCAGATCCGGCGGGACTCACCTACAATGAGCAGTTCTTC

d_call: .
v_call: TRBV12-3/TRBV12-4
j_call: TRBJ2-5
clone_size: .
cdr3_aa: CASTWGETQYF
cdr3_nt: TGTGCCAGCACTTGGGGAGAGACCCAGTACTTC

d_call: TRBD1
v_call: TRBV30
j_call: TRBJ2-1
clone_size: few
cdr3_aa: CAWSIRRGQGGNEQFF
cdr3_nt: TGTGCCTGGAGTATCCGGAGGGGACAGGGGGGCAATGAGCAGTTCTTC

d_call: .
v_call: TRBV12-3/TRBV12-4
j_call: TRBJ2-1
clone_size: .
cdr3_aa: CASSLGVAEQFF
cdr3_nt: TGTGCCAGCAGTTTAGGGGTAGCTGAGCAGTTCTTC

d_call: TRBD2
v_call: TRBV5-1
j_call: TRBJ2-2
clone_size: many
cdr3_aa: CASSLEAGGHTGELFF
cdr3_nt: TGCGCCAGCAGCTTGGAAGCGGGGGGGCACACCGGGGAGCTGTTTTTT

d_call: TRBD1
v_call: TRBV7-9
j_call: TRBJ2-2
clone_size: .
cdr3_aa: CASSLARQGFTGELFF
cdr3_nt: TGTGCCAGCAGCTTAGCTCGACAGGGGTTCACCGGGGAGCTGTTTTTT

d_call: TRBD2
v_call: TRBV20-1
j_call: TRBJ2-2
clone_size: few
cdr3_aa: CSASVGGRKNTGELFF
cdr3_nt: TGCAGTGCTAGTGTAGGCGGGAGGAAGAACACCGGGGAGCTGTTTTTT

d_call: TRBD1
v_call: TRBV10-2
j_call: TRBJ2-7
clone_size: few
cdr3_aa: CASSESKGDRGSHEQYF
cdr3_nt: TGCGCCAGCAGTGAGTCCAAGGGTGACAGGGGCTCCCACGAGCAGTACTTC

d_call: TRBD1
v_call: TRBV10-3
j_call: TRBJ1-3
clone_size: few
cdr3_aa: CAIRGQGLGNTIYF
cdr3_nt: TGTGCCATCAGAGGACAGGGGTTGGGAAACACCATATATTTT

d_call: .
v_call: TRBV2
j_call: TRBJ2-4
clone_size: .
cdr3_aa: CASSESAAGPLFF
cdr3_nt: TGTGCCAGCAGTGAGAGTGCGGCTGGCCCCCTCTTCTTC

d_call: .
v_call: TRBV20-1
j_call: TRBJ1-3
clone_size: few
cdr3_aa: CSARQGATGNTIYF
cdr3_nt: TGCAGTGCTAGACAAGGGGCGACTGGAAACACCATATATTTT

d_call: .
v_call: TRBV7-2
j_call: TRBJ2-1
clone_size: few
cdr3_aa: CASSLAYTPSYNEQFF
cdr3_nt: TGTGCCAGCAGCTTAGCTTATACCCCCTCCTACAATGAGCAGTTCTTC

d_call: TRBD2
v_call: TRBV7-3
j_call: TRBJ2-1
clone_size: .
cdr3_aa: CASSHPHTTSGSLAFF
cdr3_nt: TGTGCCAGCAGCCACCCTCATACGACTAGCGGGAGTTTGGCTTTCTTC

d_call: TRBD2
v_call: TRBV20-1
j_call: TRBJ2-1
clone_size: .
cdr3_aa: CSASDPGGSSYNEQFF
cdr3_nt: TGCAGTGCTAGCGACCCGGGAGGTAGCTCCTACAATGAGCAGTTCTTC

d_call: .
v_call: TRBV4-1
j_call: TRBJ1-4
clone_size: few
cdr3_aa: CASSQQGGEKLFF
cdr3_nt: TGCGCCAGCAGCCAACAGGGAGGCGAAAAACTGTTTTTT

d_call: .
v_call: TRBV5-5
j_call: TRBJ2-3
clone_size: many
cdr3_aa: CASSFRLSTDTQYF
cdr3_nt: TGTGCCAGCAGCTTTCGGCTTAGCACAGATACGCAGTATTTT

d_call: .
v_call: TRBV20-1
j_call: TRBJ1-1
clone_size: few
cdr3_aa: CSAVPTDSNTEAFF
cdr3_nt: TGCAGTGCTGTCCCCACGGACAGCAACACTGAAGCTTTCTTT

d_call: TRBD2
v_call: TRBV3-1
j_call: TRBJ2-3
clone_size: .
cdr3_aa: CASSQNHLAGTSDTQYF
cdr3_nt: TGTGCCAGCAGCCAAAACCACCTAGCGGGAACATCAGATACGCAGTATTTT

d_call: .
v_call: TRBV19
j_call: TRBJ2-3
clone_size: .
cdr3_aa: CASSIELGGPITDTQYF
cdr3_nt: TGTGCCAGTAGTATAGAGCTCGGGGGGCCGATCACAGATACGCAGTATTTT